The 27 T cell receptor beta chains below were found in one sample sequenced in a study of CD8+CD57+ T cells in acquired aplastic anemia. Profiling that covered TCR beta VDJ and CDR3 relied on genomic DNA as its template. TCRdb redid the calling of the reads with MiXCR, one entry per CDR3 protein. This table has some 220,000 distinct CDR3 sequences, about a third appearing once. Sample: sorted CD4+, CD8+, or CD8+CD57+ T cells (not recorded which) from PBMCs. These receptors were obtained from a human donor in good health, serving as a control.

This chain connects TRBV11-2 to TRBJ2-7; D may be TRBD2 (5 bases). Germline CDR1 and CDR2: SGHAT and FQNNGV. Between the trimmed V and J ends, which lost 1 base and 3 bases, there was a span of 22 bases. The CDR3 contains 18 residues. Here the CDR3 reads CASSLGRGILPAFYEQYF. Here the CDR3 DNA reads TGTGCCAGCAGCTTAGGGAGAGGGATTCTTCCCGCATTCTACGAGCAGTACTTC.

This clonotype turned up a few times. The V and J genes are TRBV15 and TRBJ2-7; D could derive from TRBD1 or TRBD2 (7 bases each). CDR3 length: 12 residues. Germline V gene lookup returns CDR1 LNHNV and CDR2 YYDKDF (reference sequence). The germline V and J ends were trimmed by 8 bases and 4 bases, with 12 bases remaining between them. This CDR3 reads CATAQGGYEQYF. For the CDR3, the DNA is TGTGCCACCGCCCAGGGGGGGTACGAGCAGTACTTC. The whole variable domain, filled in from reference TRBV15 and TRBJ2-7, reads DAMVIQNPRYQVTQFGKPVTLSCSQTLNHNVMYWYQQKSSQAPKLLFHYYDKDFNNEADTPDNFQSRRPNTSFCFLDIRSPGLGDTAMYLCATAQGGYEQYFGPGTRLTVT.

Ten or more counts support this clonotype. The chain employs TRBV5-1 and TRBJ1-2, with 7 bases matching TRBD1. V shed 4 bases, J shed 12 bases, and the junction held 12 bases outside the gene matches. The CDR3 is made up of 13 amino acids. Germline CDR1 and CDR2: SGHRS and YFSETQ. CDR3: CASSVGQVKDHTF. In DNA form, the CDR3 reads TGCGCCAGCAGCGTCGGACAGGTCAAGGATCACACCTTC.

The gene calls are TRBV7-3 and TRBJ1-2, with D perhaps matching TRBD1 (5 bases). Trimming stripped 1 base from V and 8 bases from J, with 17 bases between. This CDR3 spans 15 amino acids. The germline V gene has CDR1 SGHTA and CDR2 FQGTGA. The CDR3 spells CASSLSPGTLSGYTF. The CDR3 DNA reads TGTGCCAGCAGCTTAAGCCCAGGGACCCTTTCGGGCTACACCTTC.

This clonotype has only a few counts. For the CDR3, the DNA is TGTGCCAGCAGCCCCGGTCTGGTTTCCCACAATGAGCAGTTCTTC. Translating it yields CASSPGLVSHNEQFF. This chain uses TRBV6-1 with TRBJ2-1, with D unclear. The germline V gene encodes CDR1 MNHNS and CDR2 SASEGT. CDR3 size: 15 residues. Trimming cost V 6 bases and J 5 bases, with 17 bases left between them.

This chain connects TRBV7-2 to TRBJ2-2; the D call may be TRBD1 or TRBD2 (5 bases each). Germline lookup yields CDR1 SGHTA and CDR2 FQGNSA. CDR3 size: 13 residues. The V and J ends lost 8 bases and 1 base respectively, with 8 bases between them. CDR3 nucleotides: TGTGCCAGCGGGGGTTTGAACACCGGGGAGCTGTTTTTT. This sequence encodes CASGGLNTGELFF.

The genes are TRBV20-1 and TRBJ2-4; D might be TRBD1 (6 bases). Germline V gene lookup returns CDR1 DFQATT and CDR2 SNEGSKA (reference sequence). V gave up 6 bases and J gave up 3 bases, with 9 bases separating them. CDR3 size: 12 residues. CDR3 loop: CSARTDKNIQYF. As DNA, the CDR3 is TGCAGTGCCAGGACAGACAAAAACATTCAGTACTTC.

This clonotype was detected ten times or more. The J gene is TRBJ1-2, the V gene TRBV6-2 or TRBV6-3; TRBD1 matches at 7 bases. This CDR3 spans 15 amino acids. The V and J ends lost 0 bases and 2 bases, in that order; junction bases with no gene match: 3. Germline V gives CDR1 MNHEY, CDR2 SVGEGT. The chain's CDR3 is CASSYSKGGNYGYTF. The CDR3 bases are TGTGCCAGCAGTTACTCGAAAGGGGGCAACTATGGCTACACCTTC.

The gene calls are TRBV11-2 and TRBJ1-2, with no clear D. The CDR3 runs 15 residues. V lost 5 bases, J lost 5 bases, and 18 bases lay in between. The V gene's germline CDR1 is SGHAT and CDR2 FQNNGV. CDR3 sequence: CASSPGALLLYGYTF. In DNA, the CDR3 is TGTGCCAGCAGCCCTGGAGCCCTACTACTATATGGCTACACCTTC.

CDR3 in amino acids: CASSKLAGVSYEQYF. The CDR3, as DNA: TGTGCCAGCAGCAAACTAGCGGGAGTATCCTACGAGCAGTACTTC. This chain joins TRBV2 and TRBJ2-7, with TRBD2 matching 11 bases. This CDR3 is 15 amino acids long. After removal of 6 bases from V and 1 base from J, the junction contained 5 bases not matched to a gene. The germline gives CDR1 SNHLY, CDR2 FYNNEI.

J is TRBJ2-7 and V is TRBV10-3; 10 nucleotides line up with TRBD1. CDR1 is ENHRY, CDR2 SYGVKD, per germline. CDR3 size: 14 residues. V dropped 8 bases and J dropped 1; count of bases not matched to a gene: 5. The CDR3 sequence is CAIRGTGESYEQYF. CDR3 in DNA: TGTGCCATCCGCGGGACAGGGGAATCCTACGAGCAGTACTTC.

The chain has TRBV2 and TRBJ1-1; D not certain. The CDR3 is made up of 15 amino acids. Between the trimmed V and J ends, which lost 6 bases and 1 base, there was a span of 15 bases. Per germline, CDR1 SNHLY and CDR2 FYNNEI. The CDR3 nucleotides are TGTGCCAGCAGCGTATCCCGACGGACGAACACTGAAGCTTTCTTT. Its translation: CASSVSRRTNTEAFF.

Of note for this clonotype: A junction boundary mismatches the germline segment, possibly from a read error. The V and J genes are TRBV2 and TRBJ1-5; 10 bases are a match to TRBD1. This CDR3 has 14 amino acids. Germline V gene data show CDR1 as SNHLY and CDR2 as FYNNEI. The CDR3 nucleotides are TGCGACAGGGGGCTTGGGAGATCTGCCCAGCCCCAGCATTTT. This translates into CDRGLGRSAQPQHF.

This clonotype came up once. The rearrangement links TRBV20-1 to TRBJ1-1; TRBD1 is a possible D gene (6 bases). The CDR3 has 15 amino acids. Germline V CDR1 and CDR2: DFQATT, SNEGSKA (reference sequence). Deletions cut 0 bases from V and 4 bases from J, with 15 bases between. CDR3 sequence: CSARDLARGGTEAFF. CDR3 sequence (DNA): TGCAGTGCTAGAGATCTCGCCAGGGGAGGCACTGAAGCTTTCTTT.

The chain is built from TRBV11-2 and TRBJ2-1; a weak D match, TRBD2 (6 bases). Trimming shortened V by 2 bases and J by 0 bases, and 8 bases separated the two germline ends. This CDR3 spans 15 amino acids. The germline gives CDR1 SGHAT, CDR2 FQNNGV. The CDR3 coding sequence is TGTGCCAGCAGCTTATTGGGGGGCTCCTACAATGAGCAGTTCTTC. It translates to CASSLLGGSYNEQFF.

The chain joins TRBV5-1 to TRBJ1-5; TRBD1 might be the D (6 bases). Trimming stripped 1 base from V and 11 bases from J, with 22 bases between. The germline CDR1 and CDR2 sequences are SGHRS and YFSETQ. The CDR3 loop spans 16 amino acids. CDR3 in amino acids: CASSLSRQGLGETQHF. CDR3 sequence (DNA): TGCGCCAGCAGCTTGAGTCGGCAGGGGTTGGGCGAGACCCAGCATTTT.

This clonotype was seen ten or more times. The chain joins TRBV12-3 or TRBV12-4 to TRBJ2-7; D ambiguous. The CDR3 contains 13 residues. V was pared by 3 bases and J by 2 bases, with 8 bases between. The CDR3: CASSFGHTYEQYF. The CDR3 DNA sequence: TGTGCCAGCAGTTTTGGCCATACCTACGAGCAGTACTTC.

The chain couples TRBV12-3 or TRBV12-4 to TRBJ2-5; tentatively, D is TRBD2 (5 bases). The CDR3 consists of 14 residues. With 6 bases removed from V and 7 bases from J, the gap between germline ends came to 18 bases. CDR3 region: CASRREGGPVTQYF. The CDR3 region has the DNA TGTGCCAGCAGGCGCGAGGGTGGGCCCGTGACCCAGTACTTC.

This clonotype was seen many times. The V gene is TRBV20-1, the J gene TRBJ1-2; D perhaps matches TRBD1 (5 bases). The CDR3 consists of 12 residues. V was pared by 6 bases and J by 7 bases, with 15 bases between. Germline loops: CDR1 DFQATT, CDR2 SNEGSKA (reference sequence). The CDR3 coding sequence is TGCAGTGCCCCTCGGCAGGGTGGTGGCTACACCTTC. Amino acids: CSAPRQGGGYTF.

The chain combines TRBV19 with TRBJ1-6; 7 bases are shared with TRBD1. The germline V gene encodes CDR1 LNHDA and CDR2 SQIVND (reference sequence). The CDR3 sequence is 15 residues long. V lost 8 bases to trimming and J lost 6 bases; unmatched junction nucleotides: 10. The CDR3 region has the DNA TGTGCCAGTGGGGTGGCAGGGGGTCTTAATTCACCCCTCCACTTT. Translation: CASGVAGGLNSPLHF.

This clonotype has at least ten counts. This chain joins TRBV20-1 and TRBJ2-3; D not resolved. V was trimmed by 0 bases and J by 3 bases, leaving 16 bases between them. The CDR3 spans 16 residues. CDR1 and CDR2 from the germline V gene are DFQATT and SNEGSKA (reference sequence). CDR3 DNA: TGCAGTGCTAGAGATTACGTGGGAACGGTTACAGATACGCAGTATTTT. Amino acids: CSARDYVGTVTDTQYF.

The chain combines TRBV19 with TRBJ1-1; D is uncertain. This CDR3 has 11 amino acids. V gave up 7 bases and J gave up 5 bases, with 8 bases separating them. Germline assignment: CDR1 LNHDA and CDR2 SQIVND (reference sequence). The CDR3 is CASTARTEAFF. The CDR3 DNA reads TGTGCCAGTACAGCAAGGACTGAAGCTTTCTTT.

On this clonotype itself: At one end the junction does not follow the germline gene, possibly because of a read error. The V and J genes are TRBV4-1 and TRBJ1-1; D unclear. The CDR3 extends over 14 amino acids. Germline CDR1 MGHRA, CDR2 YSYEKL. CDR3 sequence (DNA): TGTGCCAGCAGCATCCAGACGGGGAACACTGAAGCTTTCTTT. Its protein product is CASSIQTGNTEAFF.

To note about this clonotype: At one end, the junction sequence differs from germline, possibly due to a read error. The V and J genes are TRBV10-3 and TRBJ2-3, with 9 nucleotides matching TRBD1. The germline CDR1 and CDR2 sequences are ENHRY and SYGVKD. The length of the CDR3 is 17 residues. CDR3 loop: CAISPIAGTGSTDTQYF. The CDR3 DNA sequence: TGTGCCATCAGTCCCATCGCCGGGACAGGGAGCACAGATACGCAGTATTTC.

With regard to this clonotype: A much larger clone is a single base away; this may be a read error. V is TRBV5-8 and J is TRBJ1-6; D unresolved. The length of the CDR3 is 15 residues. The germline V gene has CDR1 SGHTS and CDR2 YDEGEE. The chain's CDR3 is CATSPVGSYNSPLHF. In nucleotides, the CDR3 is TGTGCCACCAGCCCTGTCGGTAGCTATAATTCACCCCTCCACTTT.

About this clonotype itself: A much larger clone lies a single base off, so this may be a read error. The chain has TRBV19 and TRBJ1-5, with D uncertain. The CDR3 spans 15 residues. Germline-derived CDR1 and CDR2 are LNHDA and SQIVND (reference sequence). The CDR3 DNA is TGTACCAGTAGCCCAAAAGTGTATAGCAATCAGCCCCAGCATTTT. This encodes CTSSPKVYSNQPQHF. Drawing the rest from reference TRBV19 and TRBJ1-5, the complete variable domain is DGGITQSPKYLFRKEGQNVTLSCEQNLNHDAMYWYRQDPGQGLRLIYYSQIVNDFQKGDIAEGYSVSREKKESFPLTVTSAQKNPTAFYLCTSSPKVYSNQPQHFGDGTRLSIL.

The chain joins TRBV7-9 to TRBJ2-7; 7 nucleotides agree with TRBD2. Trimming at V came to 1 base and at J to 7 bases, leaving 4 bases not matched to a gene. The germline CDR1 and CDR2 sequences are SEHNR and FQNEAQ (reference sequence). The CDR3 contains 13 residues. Here the CDR3 reads CASSLVSGGEQYF. The DNA of the CDR3 is TGTGCCAGCAGCTTAGTTTCGGGGGGTGAGCAGTACTTC.